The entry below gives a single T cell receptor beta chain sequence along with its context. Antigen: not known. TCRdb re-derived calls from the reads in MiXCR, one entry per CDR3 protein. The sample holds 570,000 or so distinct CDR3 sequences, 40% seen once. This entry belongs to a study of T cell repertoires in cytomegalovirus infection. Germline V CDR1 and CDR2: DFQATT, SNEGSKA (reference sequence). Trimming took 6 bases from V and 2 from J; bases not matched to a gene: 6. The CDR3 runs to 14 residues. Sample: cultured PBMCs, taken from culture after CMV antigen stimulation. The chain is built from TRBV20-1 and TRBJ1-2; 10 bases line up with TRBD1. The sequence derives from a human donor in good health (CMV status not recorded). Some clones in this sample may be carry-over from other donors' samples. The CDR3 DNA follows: TGCAGTGCCTCCCGGACAGGGGGGAACTATGGCTACACCTTC. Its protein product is CSASRTGGNYGYTF.